This is a list of T cell receptor beta chains from one sample in a study of technical replicates of blood from several donors. TCRdb's copy holds only in-frame clones and misses some; the assay was immunoSEQ multiplex PCR. The sample has approximately 92,000 clones, about 95% seen once. Sequences were obtained from T cells isolated from PBMCs. These receptors were taken from a human donor in good health. Each CDR3 is given with its conserved first and last residue. The D gene is left open where the match is weak. Where a row states a size, it is once, few, many or the class of an expanded clone; other rows omit it.

size: .
V: TRBV6-5
D: .
J: TRBJ1-1
DNA: TGTGCCAGCAAAACAGGGAACACTGAAGCTTTCTTT
CDR3: CASKTGNTEAFF

size: .
V: TRBV4-3
D: .
J: TRBJ2-1
DNA: TGCGCCAGCAGCCAAGAGCTCGGACTAAACAAATACAACAATGAGCAGTTCTTC
CDR3: CASSQELGLNKYNNEQFF

size: .
V: TRBV18
D: .
J: TRBJ1-2
DNA: TGTGCCAGCTCACCATCGGGTGAAGGGGTCGGCGGCTACACCTTC
CDR3: CASSPSGEGVGGYTF

size: .
V: TRBV19
D: .
J: TRBJ2-3
DNA: TGTGCCAGTAGTAGCGGGACTAGCACAGATACGCAGTATTTT
CDR3: CASSSGTSTDTQYF

size: .
V: TRBV7-7
D: TRBD2
J: TRBJ2-5
DNA: TGTGCCAGCAGCCCTAGCCGGGACTACCCCCAAGAGACCCAGTACTTC
CDR3: CASSPSRDYPQETQYF

size: .
V: TRBV5-1
D: .
J: TRBJ2-7
DNA: TGCGCCAGCAGCTCCACGACACACTCCTACGGGCAGTACTTC
CDR3: CASSSTTHSYGQYF

size: .
V: TRBV7-9
D: .
J: TRBJ1-2
DNA: TGTGCCAGCAGCTTACCGCAGGGATCAGCTAACTATGGCTACACCTTC
CDR3: CASSLPQGSANYGYTF

size: .
V: TRBV7-8
D: TRBD2
J: TRBJ2-5
DNA: TGTGCCAGCAGCCCACAACTAGCGGGAGGGAGGGGGCAAGAGACCCAGTACTTC
CDR3: CASSPQLAGGRGQETQYF

size: once
V: TRBV4-1
D: TRBD1
J: TRBJ2-1
DNA: TGCGCCAGCAGACGACAGGGGGGAGGTGAGCAGTTCTTC
CDR3: CASRRQGGGEQFF

size: once
V: TRBV10-3
D: TRBD1
J: TRBJ1-1
DNA: TGTGCCACCGGCCGGGGACAGATGAACACTGAAGCTTTCTTT
CDR3: CATGRGQMNTEAFF

size: .
V: TRBV27
D: TRBD1
J: TRBJ1-1
DNA: TGTGCCAGCAAAGGACAGGGGGAAACTGAAGCTTTCTTT
CDR3: CASKGQGETEAFF

size: .
V: TRBV6-1
D: .
J: TRBJ1-3
DNA: TGTGCCAGCAGTGGACAGCCTTTGAGCTCTGGAAACACCATATATTTT
CDR3: CASSGQPLSSGNTIYF

size: .
V: TRBV1
D: .
J: TRBJ2-7
DNA: TGCACCAACCAGCCACGACCAGGGGAATCCTACGAGCAGTACTTC
CDR3: CTNQPRPGESYEQYF

size: .
V: TRBV25-1
D: .
J: TRBJ1-1
DNA: TGTGCCAGCAGCGGGGGGATGACTGAAGCTTTCTTT
CDR3: CASSGGMTEAFF

size: .
V: TRBV15
D: .
J: TRBJ2-6
DNA: TGTGCCACGCGGGTTCACTCTGGGGCCAACGTCCTGACTTTC
CDR3: CATRVHSGANVLTF

size: .
V: TRBV9
D: .
J: TRBJ2-3
DNA: TGTGCCAGCAGCGCAGGGTACAGCACAGATACGCAGTATTTT
CDR3: CASSAGYSTDTQYF

size: .
V: TRBV28
D: TRBD1
J: TRBJ1-5
DNA: TGTGCCAGCAGTTTAATGAGGGGGACAGGGAATCAGCCCCAGCATTTT
CDR3: CASSLMRGTGNQPQHF

size: .
V: TRBV7-3
D: .
J: TRBJ2-3
DNA: TGTGCCAGCAGCTTAACTTCGGGGTTGACAGATACGCAGTATTTT
CDR3: CASSLTSGLTDTQYF

size: once
V: TRBV5-1
D: .
J: TRBJ1-2
DNA: TGCGCCAGCATCCGCTATGGCTACACCTTC
CDR3: CASIRYGYTF

size: .
V: TRBV2
D: .
J: TRBJ2-5
DNA: TGTGCCAGCAGTGCGTACAAAGAGACCCAGTACTTC
CDR3: CASSAYKETQYF

size: .
V: TRBV18
D: .
J: TRBJ1-1
DNA: TGTGCCAGCTCACTCGACGGGATTAGAATGAACACTGAAGCTTTCTTT
CDR3: CASSLDGIRMNTEAFF

size: .
V: TRBV5-8
D: .
J: TRBJ1-1
DNA: TGTGCCAGCAGCCCGGGACAATACACTGAAGCTTTCTTT
CDR3: CASSPGQYTEAFF

size: .
V: TRBV6-1
D: .
J: TRBJ2-7
DNA: TGTGCCAGCGTATCGTCCCCCGTCTACGAGCAGTACTTC
CDR3: CASVSSPVYEQYF

size: .
V: TRBV7-8
D: .
J: TRBJ1-1
DNA: TGTGCCAGCAGCTTAAACTCGAACACTGAAGCTTTCTTT
CDR3: CASSLNSNTEAFF

size: .
V: TRBV11-1
D: .
J: TRBJ2-7
DNA: TGTGCCAGCAGCTTAGCAGGTAATGGGCTCTACGAGCAGTACTTC
CDR3: CASSLAGNGLYEQYF

size: .
V: TRBV7-6
D: TRBD2
J: TRBJ2-1
DNA: TGTGCCAGCAGCTTATCATCTAGCGGGGTGTTTTACAATGAGCAGTTCTTC
CDR3: CASSLSSSGVFYNEQFF

size: .
V: TRBV23-1
D: TRBD1
J: TRBJ2-1
DNA: TGCGCCAGCAGTATAGGTGGAAGACAGGGGGCCCACAATGAGCAGTTCTTC
CDR3: CASSIGGRQGAHNEQFF

size: .
V: TRBV5-4
D: .
J: TRBJ1-3
DNA: TGTGCCAGCAGCTTGGATTACAGGGACTCTGGAAACACCATATATTTT
CDR3: CASSLDYRDSGNTIYF

size: .
V: TRBV19
D: .
J: TRBJ1-4
DNA: TGTGCCAGTAAAAATGACGGTGGTAACCAGGAACTGTTTTTT
CDR3: CASKNDGGNQELFF

size: .
V: TRBV7-3
D: TRBD1
J: TRBJ2-7
DNA: TGTGCCAGCAGCTCGGGACAGGGTTCCTACGAGCAGTACTTC
CDR3: CASSSGQGSYEQYF

size: .
V: TRBV27
D: .
J: TRBJ2-7
DNA: TGTGCCAGCAGTCCCCTTCCTTTATACGAGCAGTACTTC
CDR3: CASSPLPLYEQYF

size: .
V: TRBV28
D: .
J: TRBJ2-7
DNA: TGTGCCAGCAGTTTATCGGGTGTTGCGGGCGAGCAGTACTTC
CDR3: CASSLSGVAGEQYF

size: .
V: TRBV9
D: TRBD2
J: TRBJ2-3
DNA: TGTGCCAGCAGCGTACTAGCGGGAGGGCCGGATACGCAGTATTTT
CDR3: CASSVLAGGPDTQYF

size: .
V: TRBV19
D: .
J: TRBJ1-5
DNA: TGTGCCAGTAGGGGGGGTCTAATCGATCAGCCCCAGCATTTT
CDR3: CASRGGLIDQPQHF

size: .
V: TRBV28
D: TRBD1
J: TRBJ2-2
DNA: TGTGCCAGCAGAGAACAGGGGGTGGACACCGGGGAGCTGTTTTTT
CDR3: CASREQGVDTGELFF

size: .
V: TRBV27
D: .
J: TRBJ1-2
DNA: TGTGCCAGCAGTCCCCAGGGCTATGGCTACACCTTC
CDR3: CASSPQGYGYTF

size: .
V: TRBV5-1
D: .
J: TRBJ2-3
DNA: TGCGCCAGCAGCTTGGACAGGTCTAGCACAGATACGCAGTATTTT
CDR3: CASSLDRSSTDTQYF

size: .
V: TRBV6-6
D: .
J: TRBJ2-1
DNA: TGTGCCAGCAGTCCTCATAGGATAGACTTATTCAATGAGCAGTTCTTC
CDR3: CASSPHRIDLFNEQFF

size: .
V: TRBV19
D: TRBD1
J: TRBJ2-4
DNA: TGTGCCAGCGGGACAGCTAAAAACATTCAGTACTTC
CDR3: CASGTAKNIQYF

size: .
V: TRBV7-7
D: .
J: TRBJ2-1
DNA: TGTGCTAGCAGCCCAGGGAATGTAAGGAATGAGCAGTTCTTC
CDR3: CASSPGNVRNEQFF